The 20 T cell receptor beta chains listed next were all sequenced from one sample in a study of blood T cell repertoires in COVID-19. The data were produced by immunoSEQ multiplex PCR, yet TCRdb's version contains in-frame clones alone and is incomplete. The repertoire includes under 250,000 clones, roughly 89% of them detected once, and around 6.5% sits in the top ten. Specimen: peripheral blood. The receptors here all came from a man aged 55 to 69 who had recovered from COVID-19.

J is TRBJ1-1 and V is TRBV19; 7 positions agree with TRBD1. The CDR3 loop spans 14 amino acids. Germline values: CDR1 LNHDA, CDR2 SQIVND (reference sequence). V gave up 5 bases and J gave up 1 base; unmatched junction bases: 4. The CDR3 is CASSLGTANTEAFF. CDR3 coding DNA: TGTGCCAGTAGTTTGGGGACAGCGAACACTGAAGCTTTCTTT. The full variable domain, in which reference TRBV19 and TRBJ1-1 provide the parts outside the CDR3, is DGGITQSPKYLFRKEGQNVTLSCEQNLNHDAMYWYRQDPGQGLRLIYYSQIVNDFQKGDIAEGYSVSREKKESFPLTVTSAQKNPTAFYLCASSLGTANTEAFFGQGTRLTVV.

This sequence joins TRBV19 and TRBJ2-7; TRBD2 matches 9 bases. CDR3 size: 16 residues. In germline, CDR1 is LNHDA, CDR2 SQIVND (reference sequence). V lost 5 bases, J lost 1 base, and 9 bases stayed unmatched. The CDR3 reads CASSASGGLGSYEQYF. Here the CDR3 DNA reads TGTGCCAGTAGTGCAAGCGGGGGGTTAGGGTCCTACGAGCAGTACTTC.

This clone showed up just once. The genes are TRBV15 and TRBJ2-1; 10 nucleotides match TRBD2. The CDR3 loop spans 18 amino acids. CDR1 and CDR2 from the germline V gene are LNHNV and YYDKDF (reference sequence). V shed 1 base, J shed 7 bases, and the junction held 13 bases outside the gene matches. CDR3 sequence: CATSRVMASGSSGNEQFF. The CDR3 region has the DNA TGTGCCACCAGCAGAGTGATGGCTAGCGGGAGCTCCGGGAATGAGCAGTTCTTC.

This chain links TRBV11-2 with TRBJ2-3; weak D call: TRBD2 (6 bases). The CDR3 loop spans 16 amino acids. CDR1 and CDR2 from the germline V gene are SGHAT and FQNNGV. The V end lost 0 bases, the J end lost 5 bases, and 15 bases lay between the germline ends. CDR3: CASSLDRGTGVDTQYF. CDR3 nucleotide sequence: TGTGCCAGCAGCTTAGATAGAGGGACTGGAGTAGATACGCAGTATTTT.

This clone was counted once. This sequence joins TRBV7-3 and TRBJ1-3; D unresolved. Trimming removed 6 bases from V and 0 bases from J, with 9 bases in between. CDR1 and CDR2 (germline): SGHTA, FQGTGA. CDR3 length: 14 amino acids. The chain's CDR3 is CASSLLGSGNTIYF. The CDR3 DNA reads TGTGCCAGCAGTCTGCTCGGCTCTGGAAACACCATATATTTT. Together with reference TRBV7-3 and TRBJ1-3, the CDR3 gives the full variable domain: GAGVSQTPSNKVTEKGKYVELRCDPISGHTALYWYRQSLGQGPEFLIYFQGTGAADDSGLPNDRFFAVRPEGSVSTLKIQRTERGDSAVYLCASSLLGSGNTIYFGEGSWLTVV.

The J gene is TRBJ2-1, the V gene TRBV2; a weak D match, TRBD1 (6 bases). The CDR3 has 14 residues. Germline V CDR1 and CDR2: SNHLY, FYNNEI. Between the trimmed V and J ends, which lost 3 bases and 6 bases, there was a span of 12 bases. The CDR3: CASSDRWTANEQFF. The CDR3 DNA follows: TGTGCCAGCAGTGACAGGTGGACAGCCAATGAGCAGTTCTTC.

The chain joins TRBV2 to TRBJ2-5; D is perhaps TRBD2 (7 bases). The V and J ends lost 6 bases and 5 bases respectively, with 13 bases between them. This CDR3 contains 13 residues. Germline V CDR1 and CDR2: SNHLY, FYNNEI. CDR3 residues: CASRGGQGETQYF. DNA for the CDR3: TGTGCCAGCAGGGGGGGGCAAGGGGAGACCCAGTACTTC.

The chain links TRBV30 to TRBJ2-7, with 9 nucleotides matching TRBD2. Germline V gives CDR1 GTSNPN, CDR2 SVGIG (reference sequence). CDR3 length equals 13 residues. The V and J ends lost 3 bases and 2 bases, in that order; junction bases with no gene match: 2. The CDR3 loop is CAWRGLATYEQYF. The CDR3 bases are TGTGCCTGGAGGGGACTAGCCACCTACGAGCAGTACTTC.

This sequence joins TRBV7-3 and TRBJ2-3; D perhaps matches TRBD1 (6 bases). V was shortened by 0 bases and J by 10 bases, with 17 bases between the two germline ends. The CDR3 is 15 residues long. CDR1 and CDR2 (germline): SGHTA, FQGTGA. The CDR3 DNA sequence: TGTGCCAGCAGCTTAACGGTGGCTAAGGGGGATGCGCAGTATTTT. This codes for CASSLTVAKGDAQYF.

This chain connects TRBV19 to TRBJ2-2, with D unresolved. The germline V and J ends were trimmed by 5 bases and 6 bases, with 4 bases remaining between them. This CDR3 is built from 11 residues. CDR1 LNHDA and CDR2 SQIVND come from the germline V gene (reference sequence). CDR3 bases: TGTGCCAGTAGTCCTCCCGGGGAGCTGTTTTTT. Its protein product is CASSPPGELFF.

The chain has TRBV28 and TRBJ2-5, with TRBD1 matching 7 bases. J gave up 6 bases and V 5 bases, and 6 bases lay outside the gene matches. In germline, CDR1 is MDHEN, CDR2 SYDVKM. The CDR3 is 13 amino acids. The CDR3 sequence is CASSLTGEQTQYF. The CDR3 coding sequence is TGTGCCAGCAGTCTCACAGGGGAACAGACCCAGTACTTC.

The rearrangement uses TRBV12-5 and TRBJ2-1, with 10 bases matching TRBD2. Germline-derived CDR1 and CDR2 are LGHNT and FRNRAP. This CDR3 has 15 residues. V was pared by 4 bases and J by 6 bases, with 6 bases of the junction left unmatched. This CDR3 is CASGSSGLAFNEQFF. The CDR3 region has the DNA TGTGCTAGTGGTTCCTCGGGACTAGCGTTCAATGAGCAGTTCTTC.

The chain uses TRBV18 and TRBJ1-5; 7 nucleotides line up with TRBD1. CDR1 is KGHSH and CDR2 is LQKENI in the germline V gene. Trimming took 2 bases from V and 7 from J; bases not matched to a gene: 5. The CDR3 consists of 14 residues. This CDR3 is CASSPVTGNQPQHF. The CDR3 DNA sequence: TGTGCCAGCTCACCAGTGACAGGGAACCAGCCCCAGCATTTT.

This chain joins TRBV18 and TRBJ2-1; weak D call: TRBD2 (6 bases). CDR3 length equals 13 residues. V was clipped by 5 bases and J by 9 bases, with 14 bases between them. The germline V gene has CDR1 KGHSH and CDR2 LQKENI. CDR3 loop: CASSALMEGEQFF. In DNA, the CDR3 is TGTGCCAGCTCAGCCCTCATGGAGGGTGAGCAGTTCTTC.

The V and J genes are TRBV5-1 and TRBJ2-6; 10 nucleotides agree with TRBD1. Looked up from germline, CDR1 is SGHRS and CDR2 is YFSETQ. J gave up 3 bases and V 3 bases, and 6 bases lay outside the gene matches. The CDR3 sequence is 17 residues long. The CDR3 reads CASSWDRGSHGANVLTF. The DNA for the CDR3 is TGCGCCAGCAGCTGGGACAGGGGTTCGCATGGGGCCAACGTCCTGACTTTC.

This clone has only a few counts. The chain combines TRBV28 with TRBJ1-1; D remains unclear. Germline lookup yields CDR1 MDHEN and CDR2 SYDVKM. The CDR3 is made up of 14 amino acids. V was cut by 4 bases and J by 3 bases, with 12 bases left in between. The CDR3 region is CASSSRAGYTEAFF. DNA of the CDR3: TGTGCCAGCAGTTCGAGGGCCGGGTACACTGAAGCTTTCTTT.

The CDR3 DNA is TGCAGTGCCCCTAGGATAGATACGCAGTATTTT. Translated: CSAPRIDTQYF. This sequence joins TRBV20-1 and TRBJ2-3; D remains ambiguous. The CDR3 runs 11 residues. CDR1 and CDR2 from the germline V gene are DFQATT and SNEGSKA (reference sequence). Trimming shortened V by 6 bases and J by 5 bases, and 9 bases separated the two germline ends.

This chain uses TRBV7-3 with TRBJ2-2; TRBD1 is a possible D gene (6 bases). The germline V gene has CDR1 SGHTA and CDR2 FQGTGA. The CDR3 extends over 16 amino acids. V dropped 1 base and J dropped 1 base, with 10 bases sitting between them. The CDR3 coding sequence is TGTGCCAGCAGCTTAAATTCAGGGGTGAACACCGGGGAGCTGTTTTTT. This encodes CASSLNSGVNTGELFF. The full variable domain, rest sourced from reference TRBV7-3 and TRBJ2-2, is GAGVSQTPSNKVTEKGKYVELRCDPISGHTALYWYRQSLGQGPEFLIYFQGTGAADDSGLPNDRFFAVRPEGSVSTLKIQRTERGDSAVYLCASSLNSGVNTGELFFGEGSRLTVL.

The rearrangement links TRBV18 to TRBJ2-7; possibly TRBD1 for D (6 bases). There are 14 residues in the CDR3. Germline loops: CDR1 KGHSH, CDR2 LQKENI. Between the trimmed V and J ends, which lost 3 bases and 0 bases, there was a span of 9 bases. The chain's CDR3 is CASSPRDTSYEQYF. The CDR3 nucleotides read TGTGCCAGCTCACCCCGGGACACCTCCTACGAGCAGTACTTC.

The genes are TRBV19 and TRBJ1-1; D may be TRBD1 (6 bases). CDR3 length: 14 amino acids. V dropped 4 bases and J dropped 4 bases, with 13 bases sitting between them. Germline V gene data show CDR1 as LNHDA and CDR2 as SQIVND (reference sequence). The CDR3 loop reads CASSTTGKGTEAFF. DNA of the CDR3: TGTGCCAGTAGTACTACAGGGAAGGGCACTGAAGCTTTCTTT.